The text below deals with one TCR beta chain. Its antigen is unidentified. The data were taken from a study of persistence of HIV-infected CD4 T cells. The stimulus was an HIV-1 Gag 15-mer peptide pool, about 1 ug/peptide/mL. Sorting of responding CD4+ T cells relied on upregulated CD40 ligand together with CD69. Stimulated PBMCs had first been depleted of CD8+ T cells. The immunoSEQ assay was version 4, run in survey mode. Generated by immunoSEQ multiplex PCR, the TCRdb table keeps only in-frame clones and is missing some. The sample has about 20,000 clones, 65% seen once. The CDR3 runs to 17 residues. Germline CDR1 reads SGHVS; CDR2 reads FQNEAQ. J lost 2 bases, V lost 2 bases, and 11 bases had no gene match.

Sequences were derived from CD4+ T cells sorted from PBMCs after roughly 17-hour stimulation, sampled from a patient who received antiretroviral therapy. The V gene is TRBV7-8, the J gene TRBJ2-7, with TRBD2 identical over 8 bases. The clonotype was recovered from an adult woman with HIV who was CMV-seropositive. The chain's CDR3 is CASSLRAGGSTTYEQYF. CDR3 coding DNA: TGTGCCAGCAGCTTAAGGGCGGGGGGCTCAACTACCTACGAGCAGTACTTC.